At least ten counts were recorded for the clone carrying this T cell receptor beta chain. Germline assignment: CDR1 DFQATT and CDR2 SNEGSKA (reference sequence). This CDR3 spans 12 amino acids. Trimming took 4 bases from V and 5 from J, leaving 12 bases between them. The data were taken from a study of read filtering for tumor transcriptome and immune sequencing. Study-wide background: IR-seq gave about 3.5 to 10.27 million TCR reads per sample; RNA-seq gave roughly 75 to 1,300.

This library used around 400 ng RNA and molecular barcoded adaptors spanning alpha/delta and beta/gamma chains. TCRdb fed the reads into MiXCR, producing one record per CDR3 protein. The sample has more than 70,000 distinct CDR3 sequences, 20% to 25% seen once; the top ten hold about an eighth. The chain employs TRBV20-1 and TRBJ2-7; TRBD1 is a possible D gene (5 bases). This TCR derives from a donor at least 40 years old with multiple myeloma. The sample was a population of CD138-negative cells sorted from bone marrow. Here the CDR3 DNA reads TGCAGTGCTAATTCAGGGTACAACGAGCAGTACTTC. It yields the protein CSANSGYNEQYF.